This TCR beta chain was found in a study of early T cells in non-severe SARS-CoV-2 infection. General study findings and limits: The VDJdb matching leaned toward anti-spike CD8 responses and overlooked private and CD4 specificities.

In the case of this clonotype: Its antigen is undetermined.

Germline-derived CDR1 and CDR2 are LGHNA and YSLEER. V lost 3 bases to trimming and J lost 6 bases, with 11 bases between them. CDR3 length equals 13 residues. Each cDNA molecule carried a unique molecular identifier. TCRdb called the 5' RACE reads again in MiXCR, with one record for every CDR3 protein. The sample shows 35,000 to 50,000 distinct CDR3 sequences, less than 30% of them seen only once. Sequences were derived from whole blood, sampled at baseline. The chain carries TRBV4-3 and TRBJ1-1; possible D gene TRBD1, 5 bases. This TCR was sampled from an adult who was a healthcare worker with PCR-confirmed SARS-CoV-2 infection or an uninfected control (not recorded which). The CDR3 is CASSHTTDSEAFF. CDR3 bases: TGCGCCAGCAGCCACACGACAGATTCTGAAGCTTTCTTT.